Presented here are 5 T cell receptor beta chains from one specimen sequenced in a study of T cell changes during pregnancy in multiple sclerosis. TCRdb's copy holds only in-frame clones and misses some; the assay was immunoSEQ multiplex PCR. The sample shows tens of thousands of clones, 88% of them seen only once. Source: CD4+ T cells from peripheral blood mononuclear cells, taken in the third trimester of pregnancy. The receptors stem from a female donor with multiple sclerosis, enrolled in a pregnancy study.

The CDR3 loop reads CASSHPQASETQYF. DNA for the CDR3: TGTGCCAGCAGCCATCCCCAGGCCTCGGAGACCCAGTACTTC. The rearrangement uses TRBV7-6 and TRBJ2-5, with unresolved D. Germline V gene data show CDR1 as SGHVS and CDR2 as FNYEAQ. V was trimmed by 5 bases and J by 5 bases, leaving 15 bases between them. This CDR3 has 14 residues.

This chain links TRBV11-2 with TRBJ2-5; D might be TRBD2 (5 bases). This CDR3 comprises 17 residues. CDR1 is SGHAT, CDR2 FQNNGV, per germline. The germline V and J ends were trimmed by 1 base and 7 bases, with 22 bases remaining between them. The chain's CDR3 is CASSLGPGLDSRGTQYF. CDR3 coding DNA: TGTGCCAGCAGCTTAGGACCTGGACTCGATTCTAGAGGGACCCAGTACTTC.

V is TRBV6-5 and J is TRBJ2-5; no clear D gene. Trimming removed 4 bases at V and 8 bases at J, with 11 bases between. The CDR3 has 12 amino acids. Germline loops: CDR1 MNHEY, CDR2 SVGAGI. Here the CDR3 DNA reads TGTGCCAGCAGTTCAGGTTATGGCACCCAGTACTTC. Translation: CASSSGYGTQYF.

V is TRBV2 and J is TRBJ2-7; TRBD2 matches at 11 bases. V was clipped by 8 bases and J by 0 bases; unmatched bases: 15. The germline V gene encodes CDR1 SNHLY and CDR2 FYNNEI. The CDR3 covers 18 residues. The CDR3 DNA follows: TGTGCCAGCGGGGGAACTAGCGGGAGCGCTTCGAGCTCCTACGAGCAGTACTTC. Its protein product is CASGGTSGSASSSYEQYF.

The chain employs TRBV5-1 and TRBJ2-3, with D possibly matching TRBD2 (6 bases). Germline CDR1 is SGHRS and CDR2 is YFSETQ. V lost 0 bases, J lost 6 bases, and 14 bases lay in between. This CDR3 has 15 residues. CDR3 residues: CASSLATGETDTQYF. CDR3 DNA: TGCGCCAGCAGCTTGGCGACGGGAGAAACGGATACGCAGTATTTT. The full variable domain, its missing parts supplied by reference TRBV5-1 and TRBJ2-3, is KAGVTQTPRYLIKTRGQQVTLSCSPISGHRSVSWYQQTPGQGLQFLFEYFSETQRNKGNFPGRFSGRQFSNSRSEMNVSTLELGDSALYLCASSLATGETDTQYFGPGTRLTVL.